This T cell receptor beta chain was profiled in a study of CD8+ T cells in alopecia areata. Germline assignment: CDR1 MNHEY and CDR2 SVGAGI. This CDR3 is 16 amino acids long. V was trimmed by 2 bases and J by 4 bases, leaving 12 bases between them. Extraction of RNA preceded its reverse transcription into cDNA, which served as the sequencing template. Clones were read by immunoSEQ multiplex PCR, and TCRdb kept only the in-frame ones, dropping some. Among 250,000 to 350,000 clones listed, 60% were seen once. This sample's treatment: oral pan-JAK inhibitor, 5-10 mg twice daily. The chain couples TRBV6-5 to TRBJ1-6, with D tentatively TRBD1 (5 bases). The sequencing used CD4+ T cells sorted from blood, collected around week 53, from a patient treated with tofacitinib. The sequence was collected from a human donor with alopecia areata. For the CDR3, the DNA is TGTGCCAGCAGTTACCGCTCCCAGGGTTATAATTCACCCCTCCACTTT. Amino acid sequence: CASSYRSQGYNSPLHF.